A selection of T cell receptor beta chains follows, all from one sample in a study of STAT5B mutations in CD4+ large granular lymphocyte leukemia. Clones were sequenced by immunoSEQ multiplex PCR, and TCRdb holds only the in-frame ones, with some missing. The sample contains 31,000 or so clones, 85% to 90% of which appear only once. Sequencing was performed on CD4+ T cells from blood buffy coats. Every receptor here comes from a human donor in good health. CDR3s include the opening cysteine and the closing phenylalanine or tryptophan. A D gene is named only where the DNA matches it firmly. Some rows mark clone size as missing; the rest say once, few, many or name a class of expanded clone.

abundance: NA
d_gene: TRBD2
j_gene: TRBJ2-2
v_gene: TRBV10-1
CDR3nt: TGCGCCAGCAGTGATGCGGGGGGCCCGACCGGGGAGCTGTTTTTT
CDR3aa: CASSDAGGPTGELFF

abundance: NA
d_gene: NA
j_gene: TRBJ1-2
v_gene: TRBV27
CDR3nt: TGTGCCAGCAGTTTAGGCCAGAACTATGGCTACACCTTC
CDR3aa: CASSLGQNYGYTF

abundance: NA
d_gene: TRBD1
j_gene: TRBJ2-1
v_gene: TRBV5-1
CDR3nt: TGCGCCAGCAGCTCGACAGGGTTGAGCTCCTACAATGAGCAGTTCTTC
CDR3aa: CASSSTGLSSYNEQFF

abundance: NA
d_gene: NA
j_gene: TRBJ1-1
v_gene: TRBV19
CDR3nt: TGTGCCAGTAGTATAGACAGGGAGAACACTGAAGCTTTCTTT
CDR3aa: CASSIDRENTEAFF

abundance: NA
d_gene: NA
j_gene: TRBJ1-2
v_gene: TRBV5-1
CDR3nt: TGCGCCAGCAGCTACGGACAGACGGACTATGGCTACACCTTC
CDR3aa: CASSYGQTDYGYTF

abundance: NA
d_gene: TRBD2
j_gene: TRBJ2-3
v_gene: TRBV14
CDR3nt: TGTGCCAGCAGCCCGGGACTAGCGGGAGCGGTAGATACGCAGTATTTT
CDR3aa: CASSPGLAGAVDTQYF

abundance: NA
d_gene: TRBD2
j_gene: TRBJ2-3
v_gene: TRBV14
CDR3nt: TGTGCCAGCAGCCTTGTAGCGGGAGGGATAGATACGCAGTATTTT
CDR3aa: CASSLVAGGIDTQYF

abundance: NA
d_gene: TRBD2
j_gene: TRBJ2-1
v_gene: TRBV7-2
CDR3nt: TGTGCCAGCAGCGCCCAGCGGGGGCCCTACAATGAGCAGTTCTTC
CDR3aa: CASSAQRGPYNEQFF

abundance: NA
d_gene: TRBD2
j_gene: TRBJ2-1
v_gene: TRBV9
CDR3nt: TGTGCCAGCAGCGTAGGTAGCGGGAGCTACAATGAGCAGTTCTTC
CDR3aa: CASSVGSGSYNEQFF

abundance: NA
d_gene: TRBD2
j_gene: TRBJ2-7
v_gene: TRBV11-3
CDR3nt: TGTGCCAGCAGCCATCCCGGGACTAGCGGCTCCTACGAGCAGTACTTC
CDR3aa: CASSHPGTSGSYEQYF

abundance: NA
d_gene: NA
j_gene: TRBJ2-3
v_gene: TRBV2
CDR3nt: TGTGCCAGCAGTGAAGTGGCCCCAGATACGCAGTATTTT
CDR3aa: CASSEVAPDTQYF

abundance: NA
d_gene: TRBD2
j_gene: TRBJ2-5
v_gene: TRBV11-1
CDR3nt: TGTGCCAGCAGCTTAGTAGCGGGAGAGACCCAGTACTTC
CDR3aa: CASSLVAGETQYF

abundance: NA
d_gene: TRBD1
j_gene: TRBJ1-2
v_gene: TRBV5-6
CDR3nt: TGTGCCAGCAGTACTGTAGGGGGCCGCTATGGCTACACCTTC
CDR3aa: CASSTVGGRYGYTF

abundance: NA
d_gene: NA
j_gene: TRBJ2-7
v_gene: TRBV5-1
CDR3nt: TGCGCCAGCAGCTTGGACCCAAACAGGGAAAACGAGCAGTACTTC
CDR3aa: CASSLDPNRENEQYF

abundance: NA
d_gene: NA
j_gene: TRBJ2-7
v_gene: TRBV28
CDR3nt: TGTGCCAGCAGTTTCCACGAGGGGACTGGGGGATACGAGCAGTACTTC
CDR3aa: CASSFHEGTGGYEQYF

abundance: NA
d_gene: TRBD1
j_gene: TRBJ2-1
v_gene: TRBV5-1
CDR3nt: TGCGCCAGCAGCCTTGGTGTAGACAGGGGGCTAGGGGAGCAGTTCTTC
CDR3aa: CASSLGVDRGLGEQFF

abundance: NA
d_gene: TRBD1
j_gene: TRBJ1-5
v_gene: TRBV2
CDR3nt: TGTGCCAGCAGACGGACAGGGGAAGGTAATCAGCCCCAGCATTTT
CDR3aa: CASRRTGEGNQPQHF

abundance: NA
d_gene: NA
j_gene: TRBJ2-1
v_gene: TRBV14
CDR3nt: TGTGCCAGCAGCCAACTCGTGGGTGCCGGGACACTGTACAATGAGCAGTTCTTC
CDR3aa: CASSQLVGAGTLYNEQFF

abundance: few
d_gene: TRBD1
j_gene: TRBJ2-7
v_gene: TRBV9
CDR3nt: TGTGCCAGCAGCTTGACAGGGCACGAGCAGTACTTC
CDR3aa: CASSLTGHEQYF

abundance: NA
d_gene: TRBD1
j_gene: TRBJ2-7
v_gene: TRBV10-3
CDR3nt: TGTGCCATCAGTGAGGGACAGGGGATATACGAGCAGTACTTC
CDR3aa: CAISEGQGIYEQYF

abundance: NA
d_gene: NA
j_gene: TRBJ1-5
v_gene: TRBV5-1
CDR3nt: TGCGCCAGCAGCTTGGAGGGGGAGGGCCAGCCCCAGCATTTT
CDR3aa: CASSLEGEGQPQHF

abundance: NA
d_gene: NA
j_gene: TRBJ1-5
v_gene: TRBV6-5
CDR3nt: TGTGCCAGCAGTTTGCAGGGAGGAGTTTGGAATCAGCCCCAGCATTTT
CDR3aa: CASSLQGGVWNQPQHF

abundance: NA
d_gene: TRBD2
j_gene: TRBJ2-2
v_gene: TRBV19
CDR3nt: TGTGCCAGTAGCAGTGGACTAGCGGTCACCGGGGAGCTGTTTTTT
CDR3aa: CASSSGLAVTGELFF

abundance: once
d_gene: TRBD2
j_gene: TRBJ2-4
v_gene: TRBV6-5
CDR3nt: TGTGCCAGCAGTTTAGGACTAGCGGGACGTAGCATTCAGTACTTC
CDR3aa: CASSLGLAGRSIQYF

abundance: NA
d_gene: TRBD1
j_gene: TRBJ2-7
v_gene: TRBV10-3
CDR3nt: TGTGCCATCAGTGGGACAGGTATTGGCGGGCAGTACTTC
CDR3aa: CAISGTGIGGQYF

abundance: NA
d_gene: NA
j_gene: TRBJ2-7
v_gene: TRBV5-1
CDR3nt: TGCGCCAGCAGCTTGGGAGCGGCCTACGAGCAGTACTTC
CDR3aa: CASSLGAAYEQYF

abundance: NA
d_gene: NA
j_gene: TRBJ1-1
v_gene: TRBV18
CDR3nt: TGTGCCAGCTCACCAAAGGACACTGAAGCTTTCTTT
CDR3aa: CASSPKDTEAFF

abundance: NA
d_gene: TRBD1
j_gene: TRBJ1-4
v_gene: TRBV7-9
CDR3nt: TGTGCCAGCAGCTACTACCGGGACAGCAATAATGAAAAACTGTTTTTT
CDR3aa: CASSYYRDSNNEKLFF

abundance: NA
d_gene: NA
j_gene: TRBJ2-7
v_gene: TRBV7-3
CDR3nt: TGTGCCAGCAGCCATCCCCAGGGGCTCGTCTACGAGCAGTACTTC
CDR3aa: CASSHPQGLVYEQYF

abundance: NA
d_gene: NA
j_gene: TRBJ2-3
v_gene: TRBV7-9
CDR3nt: TGTGCCAGCAGCTTAGGGGCAGGGACGGCAGATACGCAGTATTTT
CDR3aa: CASSLGAGTADTQYF

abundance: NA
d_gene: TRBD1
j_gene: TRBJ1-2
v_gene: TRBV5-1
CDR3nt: TGCGCCAGCAGACAGGGGGGAGACCTCTATGGCTACACCTTC
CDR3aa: CASRQGGDLYGYTF